The clone carrying this TCR beta chain came up many times. What it binds is unknown. With the library built for alpha chains, this beta chain is off target and its frequency is not meaningful. A unique molecular identifier was attached to every TCR cDNA molecule. TCRdb re-called the 5' RACE reads with MiXCR, one entry per CDR3 protein. The sample includes about 13,000 distinct CDR3 sequences, 5.6% of them seen just once. Unmatched junction bases numbered 13, after V lost 4 bases and J lost 6 bases. The CDR3 runs 17 residues. The germline gives CDR1 SGHAT, CDR2 FQDESV (reference sequence). The data were taken from a study of spatial heterogeneity in lung cancer. General study points: Mutation counts in tumors were tracked by counts of expanded intratumoral alpha and beta TCRs. Sequencing reached an estimated coverage of tumor T cells that was only about 7% for alpha chains and approximately 13% for beta chains.

Time point: sample taken at primary tumor resection. Researchers sequenced whole RNA taken from tumor, nontumor lung or frozen PBMC without sorting. Sequenced material: lung tumor tissue, taken at surgery. V and J are TRBV11-1 and TRBJ2-2, with TRBD2 matching 8 bases. The receptor was isolated from a female donor with early-stage non-small cell lung cancer. Here the CDR3 DNA reads TGTGCCAGCAGCTGGATACAGGGCGGGGGGTCCGCCGGGGAGCTGTTTTTT. Protein product: CASSWIQGGGSAGELFF.